The rows below give T cell receptor beta chains drawn from one sample of a study of blood T cell repertoires in COVID-19. The protocol was immunoSEQ multiplex PCR, while the TCRdb copy is restricted to in-frame clones and leaves out a portion. The data hold some 110,000 clones, with 82% observed a single time. The sequencing input was peripheral blood. The receptor set was obtained from a woman in her 70s with acute or convalescent COVID-19. Both conserved end residues are part of each CDR3. D genes are given only for firm matches. Clone sizes are given selectively: once, few, many, or a class where the clone is expanded.

size: .; D: TRBD2; V: TRBV7-2; J: TRBJ2-5; CDR3: CASSLGILAGVETQYF; DNA: TGTGCCAGCAGCTTAGGTATCCTAGCGGGGGTTGAGACCCAGTACTTC
size: few; D: .; V: TRBV7-2; J: TRBJ1-4; CDR3: CASSLSAWGTLKLFF; DNA: TGTGCCAGCAGCTTAAGCGCTTGGGGGACACTAAAACTGTTTTTT
size: .; D: TRBD2; V: TRBV5-1; J: TRBJ2-5; CDR3: CASSLASGGPQETQYF; DNA: TGCGCCAGCAGCTTGGCTAGCGGGGGACCCCAAGAGACCCAGTACTTC
size: .; D: .; V: TRBV2; J: TRBJ1-1; CDR3: CASRAEIDTEAFF; DNA: TGTGCCAGCAGAGCGGAAATCGACACTGAAGCTTTCTTT
size: .; D: TRBD1; V: TRBV5-4; J: TRBJ1-1; CDR3: CASSFKGAVGTEAFF; DNA: TGTGCCAGCAGCTTCAAGGGGGCGGTAGGGACTGAAGCTTTCTTT
size: .; D: TRBD2; V: TRBV7-9; J: TRBJ2-5; CDR3: CASSQTGLAGVGETQYF; DNA: TGTGCCAGCAGTCAAACGGGACTAGCGGGGGTCGGAGAGACCCAGTACTTC
size: .; D: .; V: TRBV5-1; J: TRBJ1-5; CDR3: CASSLDGMGNQPQHF; DNA: TGCGCCAGCAGCTTGGACGGGATGGGTAATCAGCCCCAGCATTTT
size: .; D: .; V: TRBV19; J: TRBJ2-3; CDR3: CATRELDSDTQYF; DNA: TGTGCCACCCGGGAATTGGATTCAGATACGCAGTATTTT
size: .; D: .; V: TRBV2; J: TRBJ1-5; CDR3: CASRDGGAGQPQHF; DNA: TGTGCCAGCAGAGACGGAGGGGCTGGGCAGCCCCAGCATTTT
size: .; D: .; V: TRBV12-3/TRBV12-4; J: TRBJ1-3; CDR3: CATITPGRNTIYF; DNA: TGTGCCACCATAACGCCGGGGAGGAACACCATATATTTT
size: .; D: .; V: TRBV6-5; J: TRBJ1-5; CDR3: CASRQGTNQPQHF; DNA: TGTGCCAGCCGGCAGGGGACGAATCAGCCCCAGCATTTT
size: .; D: TRBD1; V: TRBV2; J: TRBJ1-6; CDR3: CASSGLGGNSPLHF; DNA: TGTGCCAGCAGTGGGTTAGGGGGCAACTCACCCCTCCACTTT
size: .; D: .; V: TRBV5-5; J: TRBJ1-3; CDR3: CASSLVSLAARGGTIYF; DNA: TGTGCCAGCAGCTTGGTTAGTCTAGCGGCCCGGGGGGGCACCATATATTTT
size: many; D: .; V: TRBV21-1; J: TRBJ1-1; CDR3: CASSKGQGRTEAFF; DNA: TGTGCCAGCAGCAAGGGACAGGGGAGGACTGAAGCTTTCTTT
size: .; D: .; V: TRBV7-9; J: TRBJ2-1; CDR3: CASSLDAGSYNEQFF; DNA: TGTGCCAGCAGCTTAGACGCCGGTTCCTACAATGAGCAGTTCTTC
size: .; D: TRBD1; V: TRBV14; J: TRBJ1-5; CDR3: CASSATGGGQPQHF; DNA: TGTGCCAGCAGCGCCACAGGGGGTGGTCAGCCCCAGCATTTT
size: .; D: .; V: TRBV27; J: TRBJ1-5; CDR3: CASNSTSGSLMYSNQPQHF; DNA: TGTGCCAGCAATTCAACTTCAGGGTCACTAATGTATAGCAATCAGCCCCAGCATTTT
size: once; D: .; V: TRBV3-1/TRBV3-2; J: TRBJ1-6; CDR3: CASSQGEAGSPLHF; DNA: TGTGCCAGCAGCCAAGGGGAGGCAGGTTCACCCCTCCACTTT
size: .; D: TRBD1; V: TRBV6-2/TRBV6-3; J: TRBJ1-1; CDR3: CASSYPGGTVNTEAFF; DNA: TGTGCCAGCAGTTACCCTGGTGGGACAGTTAACACTGAAGCTTTCTTT
size: .; D: TRBD1; V: TRBV11-2; J: TRBJ2-1; CDR3: CASSLGAGGLNEQFF; DNA: TGTGCCAGCAGCTTAGGGGCAGGGGGCCTCAATGAGCAGTTCTTC
size: .; D: TRBD1; V: TRBV5-1; J: TRBJ2-1; CDR3: CASSLEGTGYNEQFF; DNA: TGCGCCAGCAGCTTGGAAGGGACAGGATACAATGAGCAGTTCTTC
size: .; D: TRBD1; V: TRBV18; J: TRBJ2-1; CDR3: CASSPSLTGATEQFF; DNA: TGTGCCAGCTCACCATCGTTGACAGGGGCTACTGAGCAGTTCTTC
size: .; D: TRBD1; V: TRBV7-2; J: TRBJ2-5; CDR3: CASSIGQGGALETQYF; DNA: TGTGCCAGCAGCATAGGACAGGGGGGGGCTTTGGAGACCCAGTACTTC
size: .; D: TRBD1; V: TRBV24-1; J: TRBJ2-2; CDR3: CATSDFSGGDTGELFF; DNA: TGTGCCACCAGTGATTTCTCAGGGGGCGACACCGGGGAGCTGTTTTTT
size: .; D: TRBD1; V: TRBV19; J: TRBJ1-2; CDR3: CASSIGQGAAVPNYGYTF; DNA: TGTGCCAGTAGTATAGGGCAGGGGGCGGCTGTACCTAACTATGGCTACACCTTC
size: .; D: .; V: TRBV29-1; J: TRBJ1-1; CDR3: CSVGFGGVTEAFF; DNA: TGCAGCGTTGGGTTCGGGGGGGTAACTGAAGCTTTCTTT
size: .; D: .; V: TRBV2; J: TRBJ2-3; CDR3: CASSETGISTDTQYF; DNA: TGTGCCAGCAGCGAAACAGGGATTAGCACAGATACGCAGTATTTT
size: .; D: TRBD1; V: TRBV6-2/TRBV6-3; J: TRBJ2-7; CDR3: CASSYVGQGRYEQYF; DNA: TGTGCCAGCAGTTACGTGGGACAGGGGAGGTACGAGCAGTACTTC
size: .; D: TRBD1; V: TRBV6-5; J: TRBJ1-2; CDR3: CASNPGGGQGRSYTF; DNA: TGTGCCAGCAACCCGGGCGGGGGACAGGGTCGGAGCTACACCTTC
size: .; D: TRBD1; V: TRBV7-9; J: TRBJ1-2; CDR3: CAVEIRGQAIGYGYTF; DNA: TGTGCGGTTGAAATAAGGGGACAGGCGATCGGCTATGGCTACACCTTC
size: .; D: TRBD2; V: TRBV7-9; J: TRBJ2-5; CDR3: CASSPTVVAGGLETQYF; DNA: TGTGCCAGCAGCCCGACGGTGGTAGCGGGGGGGTTGGAGACCCAGTACTTC
size: .; D: .; V: TRBV30; J: TRBJ1-3; CDR3: CAWSVSRNTIYF; DNA: TGTGCCTGGAGTGTAAGCCGAAACACCATATATTTT
size: .; D: TRBD1; V: TRBV3-1/TRBV3-2; J: TRBJ1-2; CDR3: CASSQGTGDGYTF; DNA: TGTGCCAGCAGCCAGGGAACAGGGGATGGCTACACCTTC
size: .; D: .; V: TRBV7-8; J: TRBJ1-3; CDR3: CASSSTGSGNTIYF; DNA: TGTGCCAGCAGCTCGACAGGTTCTGGAAACACCATATATTTT
size: .; D: TRBD1; V: TRBV18; J: TRBJ2-3; CDR3: CASSPRGQGTDTQYF; DNA: TGTGCCAGCTCACCACGGGGACAGGGTACAGATACGCAGTATTTT
size: .; D: .; V: TRBV30; J: TRBJ1-6; CDR3: CAWSVLVGGPLHF; DNA: TGTGCCTGGAGTGTACTGGTAGGGGGACCCCTCCACTTT
size: .; D: .; V: TRBV27; J: TRBJ1-2; CDR3: CASSQNRRWGYTF; DNA: TGTGCCAGCAGTCAAAACAGGCGATGGGGCTACACCTTC
size: .; D: .; V: TRBV4-3; J: TRBJ1-5; CDR3: CASSQAVWGVQPQHF; DNA: TGCGCCAGCAGCCAAGCGGTTTGGGGGGTTCAGCCCCAGCATTTT
size: .; D: TRBD2; V: TRBV20-1; J: TRBJ2-1; CDR3: CSASIAGGHNEQFF; DNA: TGCAGTGCTAGTATTGCGGGGGGGCACAATGAGCAGTTCTTC
size: .; D: .; V: TRBV2; J: TRBJ2-3; CDR3: CASSDGPSDTQYF; DNA: TGTGCCAGCAGTGACGGTCCGAGCGATACGCAGTATTTT
size: few; D: TRBD1; V: TRBV9; J: TRBJ1-1; CDR3: CASSVAPSGQINTEAFF; DNA: TGTGCCAGCAGCGTAGCTCCTTCGGGACAGATCAACACTGAAGCTTTCTTT
size: .; D: TRBD1; V: TRBV7-2; J: TRBJ2-1; CDR3: CASSSRLGQRNNEQFF; DNA: TGTGCCAGCAGCTCAAGGTTGGGACAGCGGAACAATGAGCAGTTCTTC
size: .; D: TRBD2; V: TRBV27; J: TRBJ2-5; CDR3: CASSSSGSQETQYF; DNA: TGTGCCAGCAGTTCTAGCGGGAGCCAAGAGACCCAGTACTTC
size: .; D: .; V: TRBV7-9; J: TRBJ2-3; CDR3: CASSPRGIAISDTQYF; DNA: TGTGCCAGCAGCCCACGGGGAATTGCTATCTCAGATACGCAGTATTTT
size: .; D: .; V: TRBV7-9; J: TRBJ1-1; CDR3: CASSLSGRRGTEAFF; DNA: TGTGCCAGCAGCTTGTCTGGACGGAGGGGCACTGAAGCTTTCTTT
size: .; D: .; V: TRBV11-1; J: TRBJ2-4; CDR3: CASSLSGAKNIQYF; DNA: TGTGCCAGCAGCTTATCGGGTGCCAAAAACATTCAGTACTTC
size: .; D: .; V: TRBV5-1; J: TRBJ1-2; CDR3: CASGPGHGATGYTF; DNA: TGCGCCAGCGGGCCGGGTCATGGGGCCACTGGCTACACCTTC
size: few; D: TRBD1; V: TRBV2; J: TRBJ1-3; CDR3: CASSRTGGLNTIYF; DNA: TGTGCCAGCAGCAGGACAGGGGGCCTTAACACCATATATTTT
size: .; D: .; V: TRBV10-3; J: TRBJ1-1; CDR3: CAIRSNRADTEAFF; DNA: TGTGCCATCAGAAGTAACAGGGCGGACACTGAAGCTTTCTTT
size: .; D: TRBD1; V: TRBV19; J: TRBJ1-2; CDR3: CASSMRDRGAGYTF; DNA: TGTGCCAGTAGTATGAGGGACAGGGGTGCTGGCTACACCTTC
size: .; D: TRBD1; V: TRBV19; J: TRBJ1-5; CDR3: CASSIVGSGTGSNQPQHF; DNA: TGTGCCAGTAGTATTGTCGGTTCCGGGACAGGGAGCAATCAGCCCCAGCATTTT
size: .; D: TRBD1; V: TRBV24-1; J: TRBJ1-5; CDR3: CATSDSRTGAFGNQPQHF; DNA: TGTGCCACCAGTGATTCTCGGACAGGGGCATTCGGCAATCAGCCCCAGCATTTT
size: .; D: .; V: TRBV6-2/TRBV6-3; J: TRBJ2-1; CDR3: CASSYTVRTPSSYNEQFF; DNA: TGTGCCAGCAGTTATACAGTCAGAACACCAAGCTCCTACAATGAGCAGTTCTTC
size: .; D: .; V: TRBV7-2; J: TRBJ2-1; CDR3: CASSTGLSHAGEQFF; DNA: TGTGCCAGCAGCACGGGACTTTCACACGCGGGTGAGCAGTTCTTC
size: once; D: .; V: TRBV23-1; J: TRBJ1-2; CDR3: CASSPCRGYTF; DNA: TGCGCCAGCAGTCCCTGCAGGGGCTACACCTTC
size: .; D: TRBD2; V: TRBV11-3; J: TRBJ2-5; CDR3: CASSLLAGGETQYF; DNA: TGTGCCAGCAGCTTACTAGCGGGGGGGGAGACCCAGTACTTC
size: .; D: TRBD1; V: TRBV10-3; J: TRBJ2-3; CDR3: CAIMGQGGDTQYF; DNA: TGTGCCATCATGGGACAGGGAGGAGATACGCAGTATTTT